The sequence of this TCR beta chain was determined in a study of cytomegalovirus exposure and HLA in healthy donors. The PCR used 60 Vbeta and 13 Jbeta primers. Produced via immunoSEQ multiplex PCR; TCRdb's table is partial and in-frame only. The sample holds 75,000 to 95,000 clones; 78% are singletons and the top ten take 4% to 5.5%. The CDR3 totals 15 residues. Germline V gene data show CDR1 as LNHDA and CDR2 as SQIVND (reference sequence). Trimming pared 8 bases from V and 4 bases from J, leaving 20 bases between. This receptor was taken from a male donor in good health and CMV-seropositive. This rearrangement joins TRBV19 to TRBJ2-5; tentative D call: TRBD2 (6 bases). Specimen: PBMCs. CDR3 DNA: TGTGCCAGTGGAGTTAGCTGGGCCGGGAGAGAGACCCAGTACTTC. Its protein product is CASGVSWAGRETQYF.